What follows are 30 T cell receptor beta chains derived from one specimen sequenced in a study of Graves' ophthalmopathy and Graves' hyperthyroidism. RNA transcripts were the source from which TCR beta CDR3 regions were amplified. Second-round multiplex PCR came after first-round RT-PCR with HTBI primers. TCRdb called the multiplex PCR reads again in MiXCR, with one record for every CDR3 protein. The table lists about 590,000 distinct CDR3 sequences, about 40% of them singletons. The sequenced material came from peripheral blood or thyroid tissue (not recorded which). The receptors originated from an adult man with Graves' hyperthyroidism.

This clonotype was counted at least ten times. V is TRBV2 and J is TRBJ1-1; the D gene is possibly TRBD1 (5 bases). From germline, CDR1 is SNHLY and CDR2 FYNNEI. V lost 6 bases and J lost 0, with 11 bases in between. The CDR3 extends over 14 amino acids. The CDR3, as DNA: TGTGCCAGCAGGGGGACGTACATGAACACTGAAGCTTTCTTT. Amino acids: CASRGTYMNTEAFF.

The rearrangement links TRBV9 to TRBJ2-5, with 9 bases matching TRBD1. The V and J ends lost 3 bases and 2 bases, in that order; junction bases with no gene match: 8. CDR1 is SGDLS, CDR2 YYNGEE, per germline. The CDR3 contains 16 residues. CDR3 protein: CASSGGTGKGQETQYF. Here the CDR3 DNA reads TGTGCCAGCAGCGGCGGGACAGGGAAGGGTCAAGAGACCCAGTACTTC. Variable domain in full (rest from reference TRBV9 and TRBJ2-5): DSGVTQTPKHLITATGQRVTLRCSPRSGDLSVYWYQQSLDQGLQFLIQYYNGEERAKGNILERFSAQQFPDLHSELNLSSLELGDSALYFCASSGGTGKGQETQYFGPGTRLLVL.

This clonotype was picked up many times. J is TRBJ1-2 and V is TRBV6-5, with a tentative D call TRBD1 (6 bases). V dropped 5 bases and J dropped 8 bases, with 15 bases sitting between them. Germline lookup yields CDR1 MNHEY and CDR2 SVGAGI. The CDR3 sequence is 13 residues long. CDR3 loop: CASSNGGAGGYTF. In DNA form, the CDR3 reads TGTGCCAGCAGTAATGGGGGCGCGGGGGGCTACACCTTC.

CDR3 sequence (DNA): TGCAGTGCTTACCTTGGGACAATGAACACTGAAGCTTTCTTT. The encoded protein is CSAYLGTMNTEAFF. The rearrangement uses TRBV20-1 and TRBJ1-1; a possible D gene is TRBD1 (6 bases). Germline CDR1 and CDR2: DFQATT and SNEGSKA (reference sequence). V was shortened by 5 bases and J by 0 bases, with 13 bases between the two germline ends. The CDR3 consists of 14 residues.

This clonotype was picked up many times. The chain employs TRBV14 and TRBJ1-6, with a possible D match to TRBD1 (5 bases). Trimming pared 4 bases from V and 10 bases from J, leaving 11 bases between. Germline V gives CDR1 SGHDN, CDR2 FVKESK. The CDR3 extends over 13 amino acids. The CDR3 here is CASSLTANSPLHF. The CDR3 DNA reads TGTGCCAGCAGCCTGACAGCCAACTCACCCCTCCACTTT.

This clonotype was counted at least ten times. This chain connects TRBV7-9 to TRBJ2-2, with a possible D match to TRBD1 (5 bases). The germline V gene has CDR1 SEHNR and CDR2 FQNEAQ (reference sequence). This CDR3 has 15 residues. V lost 5 bases, J lost 4 bases, and 14 bases lay in between. The CDR3 DNA follows: TGTGCCAGCAGCCCCCAGGGCCCTGCCACCGGGGAGCTGTTTTTT. Protein sequence: CASSPQGPATGELFF.

In its sample, this clonotype was seen many times. V gene TRBV7-6 combines with J gene TRBJ1-1; tentative D call: TRBD1 (6 bases). V shed 4 bases and J shed 2 bases, with 14 bases lying between them. CDR3 length equals 15 residues. Germline loops: CDR1 SGHVS, CDR2 FNYEAQ. Written as DNA, the CDR3 is TGTGCCAGCAGCTCAATCTCAGGGGCTAACACTGAAGCTTTCTTT. This encodes CASSSISGANTEAFF.

This clonotype was seen more than once but under ten times. This chain links TRBV5-5 with TRBJ1-2; possibly TRBD1 for D (5 bases). V shed 3 bases and J shed 4 bases, with 16 bases lying between them. CDR1 and CDR2 from the germline V gene are SGHKS and YYEKEE (reference sequence). The CDR3 sequence is 15 residues long. The CDR3 sequence is CASSSAPQGFYGYTF. CDR3 in DNA: TGTGCCAGCAGCTCGGCGCCTCAGGGATTCTATGGCTACACCTTC. The full variable domain, its missing parts supplied by reference TRBV5-5 and TRBJ1-2, is DAGVTQSPTHLIKTRGQQVTLRCSPISGHKSVSWYQQVLGQGPQFIFQYYEKEERGRGNFPDRFSARQFPNYSSELNVNALLLGDSALYLCASSSAPQGFYGYTFGSGTRLTVV.

This chain links TRBV7-2 with TRBJ2-5; possibly TRBD1 or TRBD2 for D (6 bases each). The germline gives CDR1 SGHTA, CDR2 FQGNSA. CDR3 length: 14 residues. V lost 5 bases to trimming and J lost 5 bases, with 15 bases between them. The CDR3 region is CASSPGARGETQYF. CDR3 nucleotide sequence: TGTGCCAGCAGCCCGGGGGCTAGGGGGGAGACCCAGTACTTC.

This rearrangement joins TRBV24-1 to TRBJ1-2; D is perhaps TRBD1 (5 bases). The germline V gene has CDR1 KGHDR and CDR2 SFDVKD. V was cut by 7 bases and J by 1 base, with 12 bases left in between. CDR3 size: 14 residues. The CDR3 nucleotides read TGTGCCACCAGCACCCAGGGCCGTAACTATGGCTACACCTTC. Amino acids: CATSTQGRNYGYTF.

This clonotype was observed many times. The rearrangement links TRBV29-1 to TRBJ1-2; D is perhaps TRBD1 (6 bases). Germline CDR1 SQVTM, CDR2 ANQGSEA. V gave up 3 bases and J gave up 5 bases, with 13 bases separating them. This CDR3 spans 13 amino acids. CDR3 loop: CSVDRGFRYGYTF. DNA for the CDR3: TGCAGCGTTGACAGGGGATTCCGGTATGGCTACACCTTC.

The chain uses TRBV7-9 and TRBJ2-7, with D perhaps TRBD1 or TRBD2 (5 bases each). Germline values: CDR1 SEHNR, CDR2 FQNEAQ (reference sequence). The CDR3 is 15 amino acids. V was cut by 3 bases and J by 3 bases, with 15 bases left in between. CDR3 DNA sequence: TGTGCCAGCAGCTTGGGACCGGTCGGGGACTACGAGCAGTACTTC. It codes for CASSLGPVGDYEQYF. The full variable domain, in which reference TRBV7-9 and TRBJ2-7 provide the parts outside the CDR3, is DTGVSQNPRHKITKRGQNVTFRCDPISEHNRLYWYRQTLGQGPEFLTYFQNEAQLEKSRLLSDRFSAERPKGSFSTLEIQRTEQGDSAMYLCASSLGPVGDYEQYFGPGTRLTVT.

J is TRBJ1-4 and V is TRBV6-5; D perhaps matches TRBD1 (5 bases). Trimming shortened V by 2 bases and J by 3 bases, and 19 bases separated the two germline ends. CDR3 length: 18 residues. Germline V gene sequence: CDR1 MNHEY, CDR2 SVGAGI. The CDR3 spells CASSYTPGRDEANEKLFF. For the CDR3, the DNA is TGTGCCAGCAGTTACACTCCAGGGCGTGATGAAGCTAATGAAAAACTGTTTTTT.

CDR3 DNA: TGTGCCAGCAGGGTCGGGACAGGGACGATATCTGGAAACACCATATATTTT. Amino acid sequence: CASRVGTGTISGNTIYF. This chain connects TRBV2 to TRBJ1-3; 9 bases are shared with TRBD1. Germline V gene sequence: CDR1 SNHLY, CDR2 FYNNEI. J lost 1 base, V lost 6 bases, and 10 bases had no gene match. CDR3 length: 17 residues.

This clonotype was observed at least ten times. V and J are TRBV10-3 and TRBJ1-5; TRBD1 might be the D (5 bases). CDR1 and CDR2 from the germline V gene are ENHRY and SYGVKD. The CDR3 loop spans 16 amino acids. V was trimmed by 2 bases and J by 7 bases, leaving 18 bases between them. CDR3: CAISEEGMGGGQPQHF. In DNA form, the CDR3 reads TGTGCCATCAGTGAGGAGGGGATGGGGGGAGGACAGCCCCAGCATTTT.

This clonotype was seen a few times. A read error may explain this, as a much larger clone is one base away. The gene calls are TRBV5-1 and TRBJ1-2; no clear D gene. Germline CDR1 is SGHRS and CDR2 is YFSETQ. The CDR3 consists of 15 residues. The CDR3 spells CASSVYTDPNYGHTF. The CDR3 DNA reads as TGTGCCAGCAGCGTATACACGGACCCTAACTATGGCCACACCTTC.

The chain recombines TRBV29-1 with TRBJ1-2; TRBD1 agrees at 7 bases. V shed 8 bases, J shed 2 bases, and the junction held 8 bases outside the gene matches. The germline CDR1 and CDR2 sequences are SQVTM and ANQGSEA. CDR3 length equals 13 residues. The CDR3 DNA is TGCAGCATGTACAGGGACAGCAACTATGGCTACACCTTC. Its protein is CSMYRDSNYGYTF.

Regarding this clonotype: Its ends do not fully match the called genes, so a read error is possible. The chain has TRBV5-4 and TRBJ1-1, with D unresolved. The CDR3 runs 14 residues. Germline CDR1 reads SGHNT; CDR2 reads YYREEE (reference sequence). The CDR3 coding sequence is TGTACCAGCAGCTTAGGGTTCATGAACACTGAAGCTTTCTTT. Its translation is CTSSLGFMNTEAFF.

Ten or more counts support this clonotype. The chain has TRBV10-2 and TRBJ1-4; D gene unclear. Germline assignment: CDR1 WSHSY and CDR2 SAAADI. The CDR3 is 13 amino acids. Trimming removed 2 bases at V and 7 bases at J, with 8 bases between. CDR3 loop: CASSETLGEKLFF. CDR3 bases: TGCGCCAGCAGTGAGACCCTGGGTGAAAAACTGTTTTTT.

This clonotype was recorded at least ten times. This chain joins TRBV2 and TRBJ1-5; TRBD1 might be the D (6 bases). Germline assignment: CDR1 SNHLY and CDR2 FYNNEI. The length of the CDR3 is 16 residues. V lost 6 bases and J lost 3, with 18 bases in between. The CDR3 bases are TGTGCCAGCAGGAAGGCCTTAACAGGGTTCAATCAGCCCCAGCATTTT. Translated: CASRKALTGFNQPQHF.

This clonotype has a count of ten or more. The V gene is TRBV29-1, the J gene TRBJ1-4; D might be TRBD1 (6 bases). The CDR3 runs to 13 residues. The germline CDR1 and CDR2 sequences are SQVTM and ANQGSEA. Trimming cost V 6 bases and J 0 bases, with 8 bases left between them. The CDR3: CSVRTATNEKLFF. The CDR3 DNA reads as TGCAGCGTCCGGACAGCAACTAATGAAAAACTGTTTTTT.

This chain uses TRBV10-2 with TRBJ1-6; 10 nucleotides match TRBD1. Germline-derived CDR1 and CDR2 are WSHSY and SAAADI. Losses at the gene ends were 10 bases for V and 6 bases for J; bases not matched to a gene: 9. The CDR3 is 15 amino acids. In nucleotides, the CDR3 is TGCGCCACCGGGACAGGGGATTTATCTAATTCACCCCTCCACTTT. Protein product: CATGTGDLSNSPLHF.

Regarding this clonotype: The missing conserved phenylalanine or tryptophan at the end of this CDR3 makes a read error likely. It is unclear where the CDR3 begins or ends on the DNA, so no DNA is shown, and the CDR3 is as TCRdb lists it. The chain uses TRBV7-9 and TRBJ1-6. The CDR3 has 8 amino acids, counting both end residues. Germline V gene data show CDR1 as SEHNR and CDR2 as FQNEAQ (reference sequence). CDR3 sequence reads: CASSQDRR.

This clonotype was recorded many times. This chain links TRBV29-1 with TRBJ1-1, with 8 bases that match TRBD1. V lost 2 bases to trimming and J lost 5 bases; unmatched junction nucleotides: 4. The CDR3 runs to 13 residues. Germline CDR1 reads SQVTM; CDR2 reads ANQGSEA. The CDR3 DNA reads as TGCAGCGTTGAATCCGACAGGGGTACTGAAGCTTTCTTT. This translates into CSVESDRGTEAFF.

The V and J genes are TRBV10-3 and TRBJ2-7; the D gene is possibly TRBD1 (6 bases). The end of the DNA is better explained by TRBJ2-1, so the J call may be wrong. Germline assignment: CDR1 ENHRY and CDR2 SYGVKD. CDR3 length: 16 amino acids. CDR3 in amino acids: CAISGARGFAYNEQFF. As DNA, the CDR3 is TGTGCCATCAGTGGGGCCAGGGGTTTCGCCTACAATGAGCAGTTCTTC.

In this sample, this clonotype turned up many times. This chain connects TRBV5-1 to TRBJ2-7; the match to TRBD2 covers 7 bases. The V and J ends lost 1 base and 2 bases, in that order; junction bases with no gene match: 6. The CDR3 has 15 amino acids. Germline CDR1 reads SGHRS; CDR2 reads YFSETQ. This CDR3 reads CASSLTGGSTYEQYF. The CDR3 DNA follows: TGCGCCAGCAGCTTGACGGGGGGATCCACCTACGAGCAGTACTTC.

This clonotype occurred a few times. The gene calls are TRBV2 and TRBJ1-3; possible D gene TRBD1, 6 bases. The CDR3 runs to 19 residues. V lost 5 bases and J lost 0, with 23 bases in between. Germline V CDR1 and CDR2: SNHLY, FYNNEI. The CDR3 nucleotides are TGTGCCAGCAGTTGGTCGATCGGACAGCCACCCACCTCTGGAAACACCATATATTTT. Protein product: CASSWSIGQPPTSGNTIYF. Filled out from reference TRBV2 and TRBJ1-3, the complete variable domain reads EPEVTQTPSHQVTQMGQEVILRCVPISNHLYFYWYRQILGQKVEFLVSFYNNEISEKSEIFDDQFSVERPDGSNFTLKIRSTKLEDSAMYFCASSWSIGQPPTSGNTIYFGEGSWLTVV.

This clonotype has at least ten counts. This chain links TRBV29-1 with TRBJ1-2; D gene ambiguous. Deletions cut 3 bases from V and 4 bases from J, with 9 bases between. The CDR3 covers 12 residues. The germline CDR1 and CDR2 sequences are SQVTM and ANQGSEA. CDR3 amino acids: CSVDAGGYGYTF. Here the CDR3 DNA reads TGCAGCGTTGATGCCGGCGGCTATGGCTACACCTTC. The entire variable domain, with the rest obtained from reference TRBV29-1 and TRBJ1-2, is as follows: SAVISQKPSRDICQRGTSLTIQCQVDSQVTMMFWYRQQPGQSLTLIATANQGSEATYESGFVIDKFPISRPNLTFSTLTVSNMSPEDSSIYLCSVDAGGYGYTFGSGTRLTVV.

Note on this clonotype: This may arise from a read error, as a much more abundant clone is one base away. Likely a read error: the CDR3 ends without its conserved phenylalanine or tryptophan. CDR3 DNA: TGTGCCAGCAGCTTCGGCGGGGGGGCAATCCACGAGCAGTACCTC. This sequence encodes CASSFGGGAIHEQYL. The rearrangement uses TRBV19 and TRBJ2-7; 9 bases are a match to TRBD2. V dropped 9 bases and J dropped 5; count of bases not matched to a gene: 14. The germline CDR1 and CDR2 sequences are LNHDA and SQIVND (reference sequence). The CDR3 has 15 amino acids.

The chain uses TRBV11-2 and TRBJ1-6; D uncertain. The CDR3 contains 17 residues. V was clipped by 3 bases and J by 1 base, with 13 bases between them. From germline, CDR1 is SGHAT and CDR2 FQNNGV. Here the CDR3 reads CASSFTSSRSYNSPLHF. CDR3 sequence (DNA): TGTGCCAGCAGCTTTACGTCTAGTAGATCCTATAATTCACCCCTCCACTTT.